This T cell receptor beta chain is drawn from a study of blood T cells in healthy people across ages. In the study overall: Roughly one uniquely barcoded beta molecule per two T cells was captured.

It was with a sample-barcoded 5' primer and a J-beta primer mix that a second PCR of roughly 7 to 11 cycles was run. Template switching added a 12-random-nucleotide identifier to every cDNA molecule. Each CDR3 protein gets one entry after TCRdb re-called the 5' RACE reads with MiXCR. The sample lists about 540,000 distinct CDR3 sequences, approximately 25% seen once, with approximately 8.7% in the top ten. This CDR3 contains 15 residues. Germline CDR1 and CDR2: KGHSH and LQKENI. Trimming pared 0 bases from V and 7 bases from J, leaving 16 bases between. This sample was also put to use in a study of T cells of mothers and their children.

V usage is TRBV18 and J usage is TRBJ2-7; D is unclear. The origin of this receptor is a boy younger than 18 in good health. The sequencing input was blood. CDR3 bases: TGTGCCAGCTCACCACCCATAGGGCAGCCTGGGGAGCAGTACTTC. Translation gives CASSPPIGQPGEQYF.